A single T cell receptor beta chain is shown here with its context. The table came from immunoSEQ multiplex PCR; TCRdb's copy has only in-frame clones and leaves some out. Of roughly 48,000 clones listed, roughly 91% are singletons. This sample is part of a study of OX40 agonist ivuxolimab in advanced cancers. Germline-derived CDR1 and CDR2 are SGHDN and FVKESK. The CDR3 runs 16 residues. Trimming took off 0 bases at V and 5 bases at J, with 17 bases between the two ends. This clonotype was sampled from an adult with an advanced solid tumor such as melanoma, head and neck, liver or kidney cancer. Sequencing used CD4+ or CD8+ T cells sorted from blood, obtained in a trial of the OX40 agonist ivuxolimab. The J gene is TRBJ2-7, the V gene TRBV14; D perhaps matches TRBD1 (5 bases). The CDR3 sequence: CASSQEIGYQGDEQYF. The CDR3 DNA reads TGTGCCAGCAGCCAAGAGATAGGCTACCAGGGCGACGAGCAGTACTTC.